What follows is one TCR beta chain and its context. This specimen comes from a study of blood T cell repertoires in COVID-19. For the study at large: COVID-19 samples collected from the United States, Italy and Spain covered acute and convalescent phases.

In the source study's methods: Reference gene primer amplification in the assay estimated nucleated cell counts. Sequenced by immunoSEQ multiplex PCR; TCRdb stores in-frame clones only, minus some. V and J calls plus clone size are reproduced from that table; the DNA served to infer D and trimming. The table has about 110,000 clones, over 60% seen once. The sequence was collected from a man in his sixties or seventies with acute or convalescent COVID-19. Sequencing was performed on peripheral blood.

CDR3 protein: CAISGGLGGDQPQHF. As DNA, the CDR3 is TGTGCCATCAGTGGGGGGCTGGGTGGGGATCAGCCCCAGCATTTT. The chain couples TRBV10-3 to TRBJ1-5; perhaps TRBD1 as D (6 bases). The length of the CDR3 is 15 residues. V lost 4 bases to trimming and J lost 5 bases, with 15 bases between them. The germline CDR1 and CDR2 sequences are ENHRY and SYGVKD.